The T cell receptor beta chain under discussion was sequenced for a study of T cell repertoires in cytomegalovirus infection (dated by TCRdb to the late 2010s). With regard to the full study: Peptide stimulations targeted recently identified HLA-C-restricted CMV epitopes, whose presentation resists viral immunomodulation, together with well-studied HLA-B-restricted epitopes. Because public TCR beta signatures pointed to carriage of CMV infection together with the matching HLA type, the HLA type of each donor mattered for the analysis. What the research found in general, with its limitations: Carriers of CMV infection plus the relevant HLA type were discriminated by the cumulative frequency of public TCR beta family members in the study cohort and in an independent approximately 400-donor cohort. In the ex vivo response, HLA-C-restricted CMV-specific TCR beta clonotypes were dominant, and in two of eight donors the single most frequent clonotype came from this HLA-C-restricted group.

The instrument given in TCRdb is Illumina HiSeq 1500. TCRdb itself trimmed the public reads at Q25 with fastp, ran MiXCR and retained productive beta chains. Rows are combined by CDR3 protein, so each entry shows the most common genes and DNA. The sample has fewer than 65,000 distinct CDR3 sequences on record, roughly a fifth of them singletons. About a quarter of the sample belongs to the ten largest clones. The treatment or condition label on this specimen signifies: in vitro stimulation with specific CMV peptide epitopes to enrich CMV-specific T cells. On this clonotype: Its antigen has not been determined. One base away there is no much larger clone; base qualities are not given.

The source of this sequence is a human donor in good health (CMV status not recorded). Some clones in this sample may be carry-over from other donors' samples. This material consisted of CD8+ T cells from cultured PBMCs, taken from culture after CMV antigen stimulation.

CDR3 loop: CASSPGTANYGYTF. The DNA sequence is as follows: TGTGCCAGCAGCCCCGGGACAGCTAACTATGGCTACACCTTC. Recombination connected TRBV7-9 to TRBJ1-2; 7 central nucleotides agree with TRBD1. In the germline V gene (reference sequence), CDR1 corresponds to SEHNR and CDR2 to FQNEAQ. V lost 5 bases and J lost 0 bases, and the count of bases not matched to a germline gene is 3. The CDR3 starts with the cysteine, ends with the phenylalanine, and has 14 residues. The only DNA kept is the CDR3, 42 bases in frame from the first base.